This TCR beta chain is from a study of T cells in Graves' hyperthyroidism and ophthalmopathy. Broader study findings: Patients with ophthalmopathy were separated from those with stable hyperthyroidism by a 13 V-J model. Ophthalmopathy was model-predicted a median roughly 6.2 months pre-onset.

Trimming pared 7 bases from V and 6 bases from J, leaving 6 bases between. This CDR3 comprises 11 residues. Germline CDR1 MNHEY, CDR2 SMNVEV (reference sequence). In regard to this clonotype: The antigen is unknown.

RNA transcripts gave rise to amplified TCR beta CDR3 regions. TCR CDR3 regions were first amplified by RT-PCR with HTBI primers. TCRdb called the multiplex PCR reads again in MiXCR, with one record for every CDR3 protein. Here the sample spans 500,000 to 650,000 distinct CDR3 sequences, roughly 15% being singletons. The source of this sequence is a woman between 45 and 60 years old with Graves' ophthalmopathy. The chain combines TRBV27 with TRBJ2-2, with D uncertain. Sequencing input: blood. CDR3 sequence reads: CASIPPGELFF. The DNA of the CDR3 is TGTGCCAGCATCCCTCCCGGGGAGCTGTTTTTT.